Following are 15 T cell receptor beta chains from one sample sequenced in a study of cytomegalovirus exposure and HLA in healthy donors. In the PCR, 60 Vbeta and 13 Jbeta primers were used. Data came from immunoSEQ multiplex PCR; TCRdb stores just in-frame clones and leaves some out. The record lists approximately 82,000 clones, of which the ten most abundant hold around 1.6%. Material for sequencing was PBMCs. These TCRs come from a woman aged 55-69 years in good health and CMV-seronegative.

This rearrangement joins TRBV9 to TRBJ2-1; 8 nucleotides line up with TRBD2. CDR3 length: 15 residues. Germline CDR1 is SGDLS and CDR2 is YYNGEE. The V segment lost 2 bases and the J segment 2 bases; nucleotides outside the gene matches: 3. CDR3 in DNA: TGTGCCAGCAGCGTTAGCGGGACCGCCTACAATGAGCAGTTCTTC. Its translation: CASSVSGTAYNEQFF.

The J gene is TRBJ2-7, the V gene TRBV6-5; no definite D call. Trimming cost V 3 bases and J 3 bases, with 9 bases left between them. Looked up from germline, CDR1 is MNHEY and CDR2 is SVGAGI. CDR3 length: 13 amino acids. Written as DNA, the CDR3 is TGTGCCAGCAGTTATCAGGCCTTCTACGAGCAGTACTTC. This codes for CASSYQAFYEQYF.

The chain combines TRBV28 with TRBJ2-3, with D tentatively TRBD1 (6 bases). CDR1 is MDHEN and CDR2 is SYDVKM in the germline V gene. The CDR3 extends over 13 amino acids. Trimming cost V 10 bases and J 4 bases, with 15 bases left between them. CDR3 loop: CATQTPGADTQYF. Here the CDR3 DNA reads TGTGCCACCCAAACACCAGGGGCAGATACGCAGTATTTT.

Concerning this clone itself: One end of the junction does not line up with germline, which may come from a read error. V is TRBV7-7 and J is TRBJ2-2; no definite D call. The germline V gene encodes CDR1 SSHAT and CDR2 FNYEAQ (reference sequence). The CDR3 consists of 13 residues. The CDR3 DNA sequence: TGTGCTAGCAGCTTCGAGGAAACCGGGGAGCTGTTTTTT. It codes for CASSFEETGELFF.

The chain couples TRBV9 to TRBJ2-7; D perhaps matches TRBD2 (6 bases). The V end lost 0 bases, the J end lost 2 bases, and 15 bases lay between the germline ends. Germline V gene data show CDR1 as SGDLS and CDR2 as YYNGEE. The CDR3 covers 16 residues. The CDR3 DNA is TGTGCCAGCAGCGTAGCGATGCGGGGCCCCACCTACGAGCAGTACTTC. It codes for CASSVAMRGPTYEQYF.

The rearrangement links TRBV19 to TRBJ1-2, with 11 bases aligning to TRBD1. The germline V gene encodes CDR1 LNHDA and CDR2 SQIVND (reference sequence). CDR3 size: 15 residues. Trimming took 5 bases from V and 7 from J; bases not matched to a gene: 9. The CDR3 DNA reads as TGTGCCAGTAGTGGCGGGACAGGGGGAAGGAGTGGCTACACCTTC. Its protein product is CASSGGTGGRSGYTF.

The J gene is TRBJ2-6, the V gene TRBV6-1; TRBD2 is a possible D gene (7 bases). The CDR3 runs to 18 residues. Germline V gene sequence: CDR1 MNHNS, CDR2 SASEGT. Trimming cost V 2 bases and J 0 bases, with 14 bases left between them. The CDR3 nucleotides are TGTGCCAGCAGTGAAAGGGGGGGATTCTCCTCTGGGGCCAACGTCCTGACTTTC. Its protein is CASSERGGFSSGANVLTF.

The J gene is TRBJ2-7, the V gene TRBV6-6; 11 nucleotides agree with TRBD2. V lost 4 bases, J lost 2 bases, and 4 bases stayed unmatched. The CDR3 has 15 residues. Germline CDR1 and CDR2: MNHNY and SVGAGI (reference sequence). The CDR3 loop reads CASSLGTSGPYEQYF. The DNA for the CDR3 is TGTGCCAGCAGTTTAGGGACTAGCGGCCCCTACGAGCAGTACTTC.

The chain joins TRBV28 to TRBJ1-4, with a weak D call TRBD1 (5 bases). CDR1 and CDR2 from the germline V gene are MDHEN and SYDVKM. The CDR3 contains 13 residues. Trimming removed 10 bases from V and 0 bases from J, with 9 bases in between. CDR3 DNA: TGTGCCATTGGGGGGTCAACTAATGAAAAACTGTTTTTT. Residues: CAIGGSTNEKLFF.

The rearrangement joins TRBV5-1 to TRBJ2-7; the D is unclear. The germline V and J ends were trimmed by 2 bases and 1 base, with 7 bases remaining between them. The CDR3 contains 13 residues. Germline values: CDR1 SGHRS, CDR2 YFSETQ. CDR3 sequence reads: CASSFTESYEQYF. The CDR3 nucleotides read TGCGCCAGCAGCTTTACGGAGTCCTACGAGCAGTACTTC.

The chain combines TRBV28 with TRBJ1-5; unclear D gene. Trimming removed 2 bases at V and 5 bases at J, with 4 bases between. Per germline, CDR1 MDHEN and CDR2 SYDVKM. This CDR3 has 12 residues. CDR3 sequence (DNA): TGTGCCAGCAGTTTAGCGTATCAGCCCCAGCATTTT. Its translation is CASSLAYQPQHF.

CDR3 loop: CASSFPPGPGGPGETQYF. DNA for the CDR3: TGTGCCAGCAGCTTTCCCCCCGGTCCCGGAGGGCCAGGGGAGACCCAGTACTTC. This chain joins TRBV7-9 and TRBJ2-5; perhaps TRBD2 as D (6 bases). The CDR3 sequence is 18 residues long. Looked up from germline, CDR1 is SEHNR and CDR2 is FQNEAQ (reference sequence). The ends were cut back, 3 bases at V and 5 bases at J, with 25 bases in the middle.

The chain combines TRBV6-5 with TRBJ1-1; TRBD1 matches at 10 bases. The CDR3 is made up of 15 amino acids. J was trimmed by 5 bases and V by 4 bases; bases with no gene match: 7. In germline, CDR1 is MNHEY, CDR2 SVGAGI. The CDR3 loop reads CASSSFGQGETEAFF. CDR3 coding DNA: TGTGCCAGCAGTTCTTTCGGACAGGGGGAAACTGAAGCTTTCTTT.

V usage is TRBV7-9 and J usage is TRBJ1-1, with D hard to call. The CDR3 runs 13 residues. The germline CDR1 and CDR2 sequences are SEHNR and FQNEAQ (reference sequence). Between the trimmed V and J ends, which lost 2 bases and 1 base, there was a span of 5 bases. The CDR3 spells CASSLQENTEAFF. CDR3 bases: TGTGCCAGCAGCTTACAGGAGAACACTGAAGCTTTCTTT.

The CDR3 here is CASSFYSQETQYF. The CDR3 DNA is TGTGCCAGCAGCTTCTACAGTCAAGAGACCCAGTACTTC. The rearrangement uses TRBV7-2 and TRBJ2-5; D is unclear. The germline V gene has CDR1 SGHTA and CDR2 FQGNSA. The CDR3 is 13 amino acids. With 3 bases removed from V and 2 bases from J, the gap between germline ends came to 7 bases.